Included here is one T cell receptor (beta chain) sequence, with context. Antigen: not known. The whole isolated RNA underwent reverse transcription, so sequencing captured expressed TCRB transcripts. Repertoires were generated with immunoSEQ multiplex PCR, while TCRdb's copy carries only in-frame clones and drops some. Here the sample spans fewer than 350,000 clones, approximately 15% being singletons. The sample belongs to a study of beta chain features in type 1 diabetes. The study's findings and limits: People with Type 1 diabetes carried modestly yet significantly shorter TCRB CDR3s in all four CD4+ subsets.

The CDR3 totals 14 residues. Trimming shortened V by 3 bases and J by 4 bases, and 12 bases separated the two germline ends. Germline loops: CDR1 MGHDK, CDR2 SYGVNS. This sequence originates from a man aged 18 to 30 with type 1 diabetes. The V call is TRBV25-1, the J call TRBJ1-2; no firm D call. Specimen: naive CD4+ T cells from blood. CDR3 DNA sequence: TGTGCCAGCAGTGAGACCCGAGGTTTCTATGGCTACACCTTC. Translation: CASSETRGFYGYTF.